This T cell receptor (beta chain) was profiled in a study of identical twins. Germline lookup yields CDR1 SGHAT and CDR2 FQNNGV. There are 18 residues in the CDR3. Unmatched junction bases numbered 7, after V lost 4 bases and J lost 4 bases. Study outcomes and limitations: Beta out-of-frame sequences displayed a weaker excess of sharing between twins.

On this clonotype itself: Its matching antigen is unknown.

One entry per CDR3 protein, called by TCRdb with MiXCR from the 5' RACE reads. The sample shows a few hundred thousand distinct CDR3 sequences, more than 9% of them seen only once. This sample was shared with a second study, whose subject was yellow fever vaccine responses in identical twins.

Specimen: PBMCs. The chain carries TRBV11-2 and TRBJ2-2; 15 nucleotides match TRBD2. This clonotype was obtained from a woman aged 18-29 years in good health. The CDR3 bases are TGTGCCAGCAGCTCGGCGGGACTAGCGGGGGGTGGCACCGGGGAGCTGTTTTTT. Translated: CASSSAGLAGGGTGELFF.